Detailed here is one T cell receptor (beta chain). The data belong to a study of blood T cell repertoires in COVID-19. Produced via immunoSEQ multiplex PCR; TCRdb's table is partial and in-frame only. The sample holds some 42,000 clones, around 91% seen once. Germline V lookup: CDR1 SGHAT, CDR2 FQNNGV. The CDR3 runs 13 residues. Deletions cut 6 bases from V and 4 bases from J, with 12 bases between. The sequenced sample was peripheral blood. V is TRBV11-2 and J is TRBJ1-1, with D unresolved. The clonotype originates from a man aged 45-65 years with active COVID-19. The CDR3 bases are TGTGCCAGCAGTCCCAACGCGGGCACTGAAGCTTTCTTT. Amino acids: CASSPNAGTEAFF. Together with reference TRBV11-2 and TRBJ1-1, the CDR3 gives the full variable domain: EAGVAQSPRYKIIEKRQSVAFWCNPISGHATLYWYQQILGQGPKLLIQFQNNGVVDDSQLPKDRFSAERLKGVDSTLKIQPAKLEDSAVYLCASSPNAGTEAFFGQGTRLTVV.